Sequencing of this TCR beta chain was carried out in a study of CXCR3-negative and CXCR3-positive naive CD8 T cells. Overall study context: Approximately 140 million TRB reads were obtained in total, which works out to about 1.5 +/- 0.3 million per library. Findings and limits, study-wide: Memory cells differed in TRBV-TRBJ usage, but naive CXCR3-negative and CXCR3-positive cells had similar usage. Naive CXCR3-positive cells had TRB CDR3s more hydrophobic than those of CXCR3-negative naive cells. The study inferred TCR strength from TRB CDR3 properties and found comparable surface CD5 between naive subsets.

The CDR3 is 16 amino acids. To note about this clonotype: Its cognate antigen is unknown.

The TRB cDNA libraries were prepared by 5' RACE with UMI labels. TCRdb re-called the 5' RACE reads and shows each CDR3 protein once, DNA omitted. Its clone listing holds nearly 90,000 distinct CDR3 sequences. Approximately 270,000 cells per CD8+ T cell subset were flow-sorted in triplicate. The sequence derives from a human donor in good health. Some clones in this sample may be carry-over from other donors' samples. Sequencing was done on a sample of naive CXCR3+ CD8+ T cells from blood. The subset here: CD45RO-CCR7+CD27+CD95- naive CD8+ T cells expressing CXCR3 (TNR3+). V gene TRBV3-2 combines with J gene TRBJ2-7; TCRdb selects TRBD1, and the lack of DNA leaves this call unchecked. TRBV3-2 is shown as a pseudogene. This chain's CDR3 is CASSQVWDRRVYEQYF.